Following are 28 T cell receptor beta chains from one sample sequenced in a study of T cell responses to AZD1222 COVID-19 vaccine. Assay: immunoSEQ multiplex PCR; the TCRdb copy retains only in-frame clones and omits some. The sample has 140,000 to 150,000 clones, 90% to 95% seen once. The source material was peripheral blood, sampled on day 0 of AZD1222 vaccination. All receptors come from an adult in good health.

V is TRBV11-2 and J is TRBJ1-4, with 8 bases identical to TRBD1. V shed 5 bases and J 8 bases; nucleotides not matched to a gene: 4. The CDR3 sequence is 13 residues long. CDR1 and CDR2 from the germline V gene are SGHAT and FQNNGV. CDR3 nucleotide sequence: TGTGCCAGCAGCCTGGGGACAGGAGAAAAACTGTTTTTT. It is translated as CASSLGTGEKLFF.

This clone showed up just once. The V gene is TRBV9, the J gene TRBJ2-1; 10 nucleotides align to TRBD2. J lost 4 bases, V lost 0 bases, and 7 bases had no gene match. Per germline, CDR1 SGDLS and CDR2 YYNGEE. The CDR3 has 17 amino acids. This chain's CDR3 is CASSVVCLAGDYNEQFF. In DNA, the CDR3 is TGTGCCAGCAGCGTAGTGTGCCTAGCGGGGGATTACAATGAGCAGTTCTTC.

This rearrangement joins TRBV29-1 to TRBJ1-2, with TRBD1 matching 8 bases. Germline V CDR1 and CDR2: SQVTM, ANQGSEA. This CDR3 is 13 amino acids long. V gave up 4 bases and J gave up 3 bases; unmatched junction bases: 4. The CDR3 DNA reads TGCAGCGTTGGGGCAGGGGGCGACTATGGCTACACCTTC. This gives the protein CSVGAGGDYGYTF.

This rearrangement joins TRBV14 to TRBJ2-1, with 14 bases lining up with TRBD2. CDR3 size: 17 residues. CDR1 is SGHDN and CDR2 is FVKESK in the germline V gene. V trimming: 4 bases; J trimming: 8 bases; junction bases outside the gene matches: 10. CDR3 residues: CASSRLRLAGGPDEQFF. CDR3 nucleotide sequence: TGTGCCAGCAGCCGCCTTAGACTAGCGGGAGGGCCAGATGAGCAGTTCTTC.

This chain links TRBV5-1 with TRBJ2-3; 7 bases are a match to TRBD1. The CDR3 is 14 amino acids. The junction had 1 base not matched to a gene; V was cut back by 3 bases and J by 0 bases. Per germline, CDR1 SGHRS and CDR2 YFSETQ. The CDR3 reads CASSSDRSTDTQYF. The CDR3 nucleotides read TGCGCCAGCAGCTCGGACAGGAGCACAGATACGCAGTATTTT.

The J gene is TRBJ1-2, the V gene TRBV28, with 8 bases aligning to TRBD1. The germline CDR1 and CDR2 sequences are MDHEN and SYDVKM. V shed 2 bases, J shed 7 bases, and the junction held 9 bases outside the gene matches. The CDR3 totals 15 residues. The CDR3 DNA reads as TGTGCCAGCAGTTTAGTAACCAGGGGGCTCGGTGGCTACACCTTC. This translates into CASSLVTRGLGGYTF.

The chain employs TRBV24-1 and TRBJ2-2; 8 bases map to TRBD1. This CDR3 is 14 amino acids long. Losses at the gene ends were 9 bases for V and 4 bases for J; bases not matched to a gene: 6. CDR1 and CDR2 (germline): KGHDR, SFDVKD. CDR3 protein: CATSGQDLTGELFF. The CDR3 DNA reads TGTGCCACCTCGGGACAGGACCTCACCGGGGAGCTGTTTTTT.

DNA for the CDR3: TGTGCCAGCAGTAAGAACTTCCTCAGGGGGACAATTAAAGCTTTCTTT. This encodes CASSKNFLRGTIKAFF. The V and J genes are TRBV28 and TRBJ1-1; TRBD1 aligns across 7 bases. V lost 5 bases, J lost 9 bases, and 18 bases stayed unmatched. The length of the CDR3 is 16 residues. CDR1 and CDR2 (germline): MDHEN, SYDVKM. The full variable domain, its missing parts supplied by reference TRBV28 and TRBJ1-1, is DVKVTQSSRYLVKRTGEKVFLECVQDMDHENMFWYRQDPGLGLRLIYFSYDVKMKEKGDIPEGYSVSREKKERFSLILESASTNQTSMYLCASSKNFLRGTIKAFFGQGTRLTVV.

The V and J genes are TRBV6-2 or TRBV6-3 and TRBJ2-1, with D maybe TRBD1 (6 bases). Germline V lookup: CDR1 MNHEY, CDR2 SVGEGT. The germline V and J ends were trimmed by 5 bases and 9 bases, with 17 bases remaining between them. The CDR3 contains 14 residues. CDR3 sequence (DNA): TGTGCCAGCAGTCAAGTCTTATTGGGGGCTGAGCAGTTCTTC. Translating gives CASSQVLLGAEQFF.

This chain joins TRBV24-1 and TRBJ2-2; D is perhaps TRBD2 (6 bases). V dropped 7 bases and J dropped 1 base, with 12 bases sitting between them. The CDR3 totals 15 residues. CDR1 and CDR2 from the germline V gene are KGHDR and SFDVKD. The DNA for the CDR3 is TGTGCCACCAGACCGGGACTTGAGAACACCGGGGAGCTGTTTTTT. This gives the protein CATRPGLENTGELFF.

The J gene is TRBJ1-2, the V gene TRBV6-5; 9 nucleotides line up with TRBD1. The CDR3 is 13 residues long. With 7 bases clipped from V and 5 bases from J, the junction kept 5 bases outside the gene matches. Germline CDR1 reads MNHEY; CDR2 reads SVGAGI. CDR3 amino acids: CASTDGQGYGYTF. CDR3 nucleotide sequence: TGTGCCAGCACCGACGGACAGGGGTATGGCTACACCTTC.

The gene calls are TRBV5-1 and TRBJ1-4; 11 bases agree with TRBD1. This CDR3 is built from 18 residues. Germline CDR1 reads SGHRS; CDR2 reads YFSETQ. After removal of 4 bases from V and 1 base from J, the junction contained 9 bases not matched to a gene. This CDR3 is CASSAGQGAARTNEKLFF. The CDR3 nucleotides read TGCGCCAGCAGCGCCGGACAGGGGGCGGCTCGAACTAATGAAAAACTGTTTTTT.

The chain combines TRBV7-9 with TRBJ1-4; no firm D call. CDR1 is SEHNR, CDR2 FQNEAQ, per germline (reference sequence). The CDR3 consists of 11 residues. The V and J ends lost 2 bases and 7 bases respectively, with 2 bases between them. CDR3 DNA: TGTGCCAGCAGCTTAATTGAAAAACTGTTTTTT. Its translation is CASSLIEKLFF. Using reference TRBV7-9 and TRBJ1-4 for the parts outside the CDR3, the full variable domain is DTGVSQNPRHKITKRGQNVTFRCDPISEHNRLYWYRQTLGQGPEFLTYFQNEAQLEKSRLLSDRFSAERPKGSFSTLEIQRTEQGDSAMYLCASSLIEKLFFGSGTQLSVL.

The V gene is TRBV3-1 (or the pseudogene TRBV3-2), the J gene TRBJ2-1; no firm D call. The germline V gene encodes CDR1 LGHDT and CDR2 YNNKEL (reference sequence). The CDR3 has 12 amino acids. V was cut by 2 bases and J by 5 bases, with 4 bases left in between. Here the CDR3 reads CASSQFHNEQFF. The CDR3, as DNA: TGTGCCAGCAGCCAATTTCACAATGAGCAGTTCTTC.

The V and J genes are TRBV3-1 (or the pseudogene TRBV3-2) and TRBJ1-4, with a weak D call TRBD1 (6 bases). The CDR3 loop spans 17 amino acids. Trimming left V 1 base short and J 3 bases short, with 15 bases between. Germline values: CDR1 LGHDT, CDR2 YNNKEL (reference sequence). The CDR3 here is CASSQARRGAANEKLFF. The CDR3 DNA sequence: TGTGCCAGCAGCCAAGCCCGAAGGGGGGCGGCTAATGAAAAACTGTTTTTT.

J is TRBJ2-7 and V is TRBV5-1; TRBD2 might be the D (6 bases). This CDR3 has 14 residues. From germline, CDR1 is SGHRS and CDR2 YFSETQ. Trimming removed 6 bases at V and 2 bases at J, with 15 bases between. CDR3 residues: CASTPRGGPYEQYF. DNA for the CDR3: TGCGCCAGCACCCCCCGGGGAGGCCCCTACGAGCAGTACTTC.

The rearrangement uses TRBV11-3 and TRBJ2-3, with D hard to call. Germline assignment: CDR1 SGHNT and CDR2 YENEEA. The CDR3 spans 16 residues. Trimming cost V 1 base and J 4 bases, with 15 bases left between them. The CDR3 DNA is TGTGCCAGCAGCTTAGGTCCGGGCTCAAGGTCAGATACGCAGTATTTT. The encoded protein is CASSLGPGSRSDTQYF.

This chain connects TRBV7-9 to TRBJ1-2; perhaps TRBD1 as D (5 bases). The CDR3 extends over 18 amino acids. Per the germline V gene, CDR1 is SEHNR and CDR2 is FQNEAQ (reference sequence). V gave up 1 base and J gave up 2 bases, with 20 bases separating them. CDR3 nucleotide sequence: TGTGCCAGCAGCTTAGTTGAAGTGGTTGGGGGAAGAAACTATGGCTACACCTTC. Its protein product is CASSLVEVVGGRNYGYTF.

The rearrangement uses TRBV28 and TRBJ2-7; no clear D gene. V shed 1 base and J shed 4 bases, with 8 bases lying between them. The CDR3 length is 13 residues. CDR1 is MDHEN, CDR2 SYDVKM, per germline. As DNA, the CDR3 is TGTGCCAGCAGTTTATCGCAATCTTACGAGCAGTACTTC. Translation: CASSLSQSYEQYF.

The table lists this clone with a few counts. The V and J genes are TRBV6-2 or TRBV6-3 and TRBJ1-1; D remains unclear. Germline V gene data show CDR1 as MNHEY and CDR2 as SVGEGT. The CDR3 consists of 15 residues. The ends were cut back, 3 bases at V and 1 base at J, with 12 bases in the middle. CDR3 residues: CASSYGPWRNTEAFF. Here the CDR3 DNA reads TGTGCCAGCAGTTATGGACCTTGGAGGAACACTGAAGCTTTCTTT.

The chain joins TRBV5-1 to TRBJ1-1, with TRBD1 matching over 7 bases. This CDR3 has 17 amino acids. Germline V gene sequence: CDR1 SGHRS, CDR2 YFSETQ. V shed 0 bases and J 0 bases; nucleotides not matched to a gene: 8. CDR3 nucleotide sequence: TGCGCCAGCAGCTTGGCGGGACAGTTGAACATGAACACTGAAGCTTTCTTT. As protein: CASSLAGQLNMNTEAFF. Supplemented by reference TRBV5-1 and TRBJ1-1, the full variable domain reads KAGVTQTPRYLIKTRGQQVTLSCSPISGHRSVSWYQQTPGQGLQFLFEYFSETQRNKGNFPGRFSGRQFSNSRSEMNVSTLELGDSALYLCASSLAGQLNMNTEAFFGQGTRLTVV.

This clone was seen more than once but under ten times. This chain connects TRBV20-1 to TRBJ1-5, with D unresolved. Germline V CDR1 and CDR2: DFQATT, SNEGSKA (reference sequence). With 5 bases removed from V and 0 bases from J, the gap between germline ends came to 8 bases. The CDR3 loop spans 13 amino acids. The CDR3 bases are TGCAGTGCTGGTGGGTATAGCAATCAGCCCCAGCATTTT. It is translated as CSAGGYSNQPQHF.

The chain combines TRBV28 with TRBJ2-5, with TRBD1 as a possible D gene (6 bases). Germline CDR1 reads MDHEN; CDR2 reads SYDVKM. This CDR3 is 15 amino acids long. V lost 6 bases and J lost 1, with 15 bases in between. The CDR3 protein is CASSRPGTLQETQYF. DNA for the CDR3: TGTGCCAGCAGCCGCCCTGGGACACTCCAAGAGACCCAGTACTTC.

This clone was found once. The genes are TRBV7-2 and TRBJ2-7; no reliable D call. The CDR3 has 12 amino acids. Trimming pared 0 bases from V and 4 bases from J, leaving 4 bases between. CDR1 is SGHTA, CDR2 FQGNSA, per germline. The CDR3 here is CASSLAYYEQYF. CDR3 sequence (DNA): TGTGCCAGCAGCTTAGCGTATTACGAGCAGTACTTC.

J is TRBJ2-5 and V is TRBV9, with D possibly being TRBD1 (6 bases). Trimming took 4 bases from V and 1 from J, leaving 14 bases between them. The germline V gene has CDR1 SGDLS and CDR2 YYNGEE. This CDR3 spans 15 amino acids. The CDR3 region is CASSFAGVPQETQYF. DNA of the CDR3: TGTGCCAGCAGCTTCGCAGGGGTGCCCCAAGAGACCCAGTACTTC.

The gene calls are TRBV5-1 and TRBJ1-3, with a possible D match to TRBD1 (5 bases). Germline CDR1 reads SGHRS; CDR2 reads YFSETQ. The CDR3 spans 14 residues. V was shortened by 5 bases and J by 8 bases, with 17 bases between the two germline ends. The CDR3: CASRPAPGGHTIYF. Written as DNA, the CDR3 is TGCGCCAGCAGACCAGCCCCCGGGGGTCACACCATATATTTT. Full variable domain (missing parts from reference TRBV5-1 and TRBJ1-3): KAGVTQTPRYLIKTRGQQVTLSCSPISGHRSVSWYQQTPGQGLQFLFEYFSETQRNKGNFPGRFSGRQFSNSRSEMNVSTLELGDSALYLCASRPAPGGHTIYFGEGSWLTVV.

The chain has TRBV2 and TRBJ2-1, with D possibly being TRBD2 (6 bases). The V end was cut by 10 bases, the J end by 8 bases, with 15 bases between. CDR1 is SNHLY and CDR2 is FYNNEI in the germline V gene. There are 12 residues in the CDR3. The CDR3 protein is CATHGGMDEQFF. Here the CDR3 DNA reads TGTGCCACCCACGGAGGGATGGATGAGCAGTTCTTC. Complete variable domain (other parts from reference TRBV2 and TRBJ2-1): EPEVTQTPSHQVTQMGQEVILRCVPISNHLYFYWYRQILGQKVEFLVSFYNNEISEKSEIFDDQFSVERPDGSNFTLKIRSTKLEDSAMYFCATHGGMDEQFFGPGTRLTVL.

The chain links TRBV7-9 to TRBJ2-7, with D perhaps TRBD1 (6 bases). This CDR3 contains 12 residues. Germline values: CDR1 SEHNR, CDR2 FQNEAQ (reference sequence). The ends were cut back, 7 bases at V and 2 bases at J, with 9 bases in the middle. The CDR3 sequence: CASTRGPYEQYF. The DNA of the CDR3 is TGTGCCAGCACCAGGGGACCCTACGAGCAGTACTTC. The whole variable domain, remainder taken from reference TRBV7-9 and TRBJ2-7, is DTGVSQNPRHKITKRGQNVTFRCDPISEHNRLYWYRQTLGQGPEFLTYFQNEAQLEKSRLLSDRFSAERPKGSFSTLEIQRTEQGDSAMYLCASTRGPYEQYFGPGTRLTVT.